This T cell receptor beta chain came from a study of cytomegalovirus exposure and HLA in healthy donors (dated by TCRdb to the late 2010s). The study in broad terms: A later analysis indicated that the 95 to 150 validation repertoires were generated on the platform also employed for the approximately 700 repertoires of the first cohort. The study was designed to test whether signatures of past pathogen exposure could be identified by cataloging public T cell receptors. High-throughput TCR immunosequencing, statistical association of individual TCRs with disease status, and machine learning were combined to predict cytomegalovirus infection status. In addition to the first cohort of roughly 670 subjects, a separate validation cohort of 120 different subjects was used.

The donors belonged to the validation cohort of approximately 130 subjects, which was separate from the roughly 670-subject first cohort. Study-level results and caveats: The classifier was reported to diagnose cytomegalovirus status with high specificity and sensitivity in both the original and validation cohorts. A later analysis lacked HLA typing for the validation cohort, so it scored co-occurrence in that cohort across all 120 or so repertoires. The study listed over 150 TCR beta chains as associated with cytomegalovirus. A later analysis found that TCRs clustered in the first cohort also tended to co-occur in the 130 or so validation repertoires, with roughly 95% of cluster scores above 0. Most TCR sequences were seen in very few donors, while some public TCRs were found in many individuals. The authors suggested that the approach could potentially be generalized to other disease states and immunological phenotypes. A few of the identified cytomegalovirus-associated TCR beta chains were confirmed in vitro to be specific for cytomegalovirus antigens.

Libraries were prepared through the immunoSEQ multiplex PCR assay. The authors processed their data as follows. A statistical classification framework was developed to diagnose cytomegalovirus status using the catalog of TCR beta chain sequences. Sourced from immuneACCESS, this table was stored by TCRdb with only in-frame sequences that have V and J called. A share of the clones is absent; for the studies checked, an unresolved V gene accounts for under half, and the remainder has no known explanation. D and trimming come from the DNA, and the V and J calls and clone size come from that table. Recorded for this sample are 150,000 to 200,000 clones; just under 90% of them occurred a single time. The top ten hold around a tenth of the sample. To note about this clone: Its target antigen remains unknown. No much larger clone is present one base from it, and per-base qualities are unavailable.

The sample consisted of PBMCs. The source of this sequence is a woman aged 18-29 years in good health and CMV-seropositive.

CDR3 reads: CASSLRLVAGGLGDTQYF. The DNA sequence reads TGCGCCAGCAGCTTGAGGCTGGTAGCGGGAGGCCTGGGAGATACGCAGTATTTT. This chain is built from TRBV5-1 and TRBJ2-3, with 10 bases in between that match TRBD2. The CDR3 starts with the cysteine, ends with the phenylalanine, and has 18 residues. Of all the DNA, just the CDR3 is kept, 54 bases in frame from base 1. CDR1 and CDR2 (SGHRS, YFSETQ) derive from the germline V gene. The junction shows trimming of 1 base on V and 5 bases on J, and the gene matches do not reach 13 bases of it. With the portions outside the CDR3 filled from the reference TRBV5-1 and TRBJ2-3 genes, the complete variable region becomes KAGVTQTPRYLIKTRGQQVTLSCSPISGHRSVSWYQQTPGQGLQFLFEYFSETQRNKGNFPGRFSGRQFSNSRSEMNVSTLELGDSALYLCASSLRLVAGGLGDTQYFGPGTRLTVL.